What follows are 13 T cell receptor beta chains derived from one specimen sequenced in a study of T cell repertoires in aging, cancer and after chemotherapy. A mixed TRB-A/B primer pool amplified rearranged TRB by multiplex touch-down PCR. TCRdb re-derived calls from the multiplex PCR reads in MiXCR, one entry per CDR3 protein. Seen here are around 1,700 distinct CDR3 sequences, 30% to 35% observed once, and the top ten hold 28%. The template was genomic DNA from peripheral blood, not RNA. Sequences were obtained from blood. The source is a human donor with a solid tumor. The donor label of this sample is uncertain.

The chain recombines TRBV19 with TRBJ2-3, with D maybe TRBD2 (5 bases). CDR1 is LNHDA and CDR2 is SQIVND in the germline V gene (reference sequence). The CDR3 length is 14 residues. Deletions cut 6 bases from V and 5 bases from J, with 15 bases between. The DNA of the CDR3 is TGTGCCAGTAGCGACGGGAACTTCAGAGATACGCAGTATTTT. It codes for CASSDGNFRDTQYF. The whole variable domain, remainder taken from reference TRBV19 and TRBJ2-3, is DGGITQSPKYLFRKEGQNVTLSCEQNLNHDAMYWYRQDPGQGLRLIYYSQIVNDFQKGDIAEGYSVSREKKESFPLTVTSAQKNPTAFYLCASSDGNFRDTQYFGPGTRLTVL.

This chain links TRBV6-1 with TRBJ1-5; maybe TRBD1 (5 bases). V lost 4 bases to trimming and J lost 4 bases, with 11 bases between them. The CDR3 is 14 residues long. Germline V gene lookup returns CDR1 MNHNS and CDR2 SASEGT. CDR3 residues: CASSAQQGNQPQHF. CDR3 DNA: TGTGCCAGCAGTGCTCAGCAGGGAAATCAGCCCCAGCATTTT.

This clonotype was recorded a few times. The chain recombines TRBV10-3 with TRBJ1-2; D unresolved. This CDR3 has 13 amino acids. The ends were cut back, 2 bases at V and 3 bases at J, with 7 bases in the middle. Per germline, CDR1 ENHRY and CDR2 SYGVKD. CDR3 in DNA: TGTGCCATCAGTGAGACAAGAGACTATGGCTACACCTTC. This sequence encodes CAISETRDYGYTF.

The rearrangement links TRBV5-1 to TRBJ2-7; no reliable D call. Trimming took 0 bases from V and 0 from J, leaving 7 bases between them. The germline V gene has CDR1 SGHRS and CDR2 YFSETQ. This CDR3 is built from 14 residues. The CDR3 sequence: CASSLVGPSYEQYF. Here the CDR3 DNA reads TGCGCCAGCAGCTTGGTTGGGCCCTCCTACGAGCAGTACTTC.

This clonotype was counted only a few times. This chain joins TRBV7-2 and TRBJ1-2; possible D gene TRBD1, 6 bases. Per the germline V gene, CDR1 is SGHTA and CDR2 is FQGNSA. This CDR3 is built from 13 residues. V was shortened by 5 bases and J by 11 bases, with 18 bases between the two germline ends. The CDR3 spells CASSPGWQGTYTF. Here the CDR3 DNA reads TGTGCCAGCAGCCCGGGGTGGCAGGGGACGTACACCTTC.

The chain joins TRBV6-1 to TRBJ2-7; D perhaps matches TRBD1 (5 bases). CDR3 length: 12 amino acids. Trimming shortened V by 6 bases and J by 5 bases, and 11 bases separated the two germline ends. The V gene's germline CDR1 is MNHNS and CDR2 SASEGT. The CDR3 is CASRGRVNEQYF. The CDR3 DNA reads TGTGCCAGCAGAGGCAGGGTTAACGAGCAGTACTTC.

A few counts support this clonotype. The chain uses TRBV6-5 and TRBJ1-2; maybe TRBD1 (5 bases). Trimming cost V 5 bases and J 6 bases, with 16 bases left between them. Germline lookup yields CDR1 MNHEY and CDR2 SVGAGI. The length of the CDR3 is 14 residues. DNA for the CDR3: TGTGCCAGCAGTCCCCGGGGGTCGACCAATGGCTACACCTTC. This sequence encodes CASSPRGSTNGYTF.

This clonotype is deemed large (0.1 to 1%). The rearrangement links TRBV29-1 to TRBJ1-1, with 9 nucleotides matching TRBD1. The V segment lost 4 bases and the J segment 3 bases; nucleotides outside the gene matches: 0. CDR1 is SQVTM, CDR2 ANQGSEA, per germline. The CDR3 has 12 residues. CDR3 nucleotide sequence: TGCAGCGTTGGGGACAGGGACACTGAAGCTTTCTTT. Protein product: CSVGDRDTEAFF.

This sequence joins TRBV4-1 and TRBJ1-5; no definite D call. The germline CDR1 and CDR2 sequences are MGHRA and YSYEKL. Deletions cut 1 base from V and 5 bases from J, with 9 bases between. The CDR3 has 14 amino acids. CDR3 protein: CASSQGPRDQPQHF. CDR3 coding DNA: TGCGCCAGCAGCCAAGGTCCCCGGGATCAGCCCCAGCATTTT.

This rearrangement joins TRBV7-9 to TRBJ2-2, with 11 bases that match TRBD2. V was clipped by 1 base and J by 5 bases; unmatched bases: 12. The V gene's germline CDR1 is SEHNR and CDR2 FQNEAQ (reference sequence). This CDR3 has 19 residues. The DNA for the CDR3 is TGTGCCAGCAGCTTAGTGATACTAGCGGGGGCCGGGGAGACCGGGGAGCTGTTTTTT. Its translation is CASSLVILAGAGETGELFF.

The chain joins TRBV6-1 to TRBJ1-1, with D unclear. The CDR3 sequence is 11 residues long. Trimming removed 8 bases from V and 5 bases from J, with 9 bases in between. The germline V gene has CDR1 MNHNS and CDR2 SASEGT. Written as DNA, the CDR3 is TGTGCCAGCTCTATGGGTACTGAAGCTTTCTTT. It codes for CASSMGTEAFF.

This clonotype was recorded a few times. V and J are TRBV6-5 and TRBJ2-7, with 9 bases lining up with TRBD1. CDR3 size: 12 residues. With V trimmed by 7 bases and J by 3 bases, 1 base remained unmatched. Germline CDR1 and CDR2: MNHEY and SVGAGI. The CDR3 nucleotides are TGTGCCAGCAAGGGACAGGGCTACGAGCAGTACTTC. The encoded protein is CASKGQGYEQYF.

This clonotype was observed a handful of times. The gene calls are TRBV19 and TRBJ1-1; D might be TRBD1 (6 bases). V was trimmed by 0 bases and J by 8 bases, leaving 10 bases between them. The CDR3 sequence is 13 residues long. The germline V gene encodes CDR1 LNHDA and CDR2 SQIVND (reference sequence). The CDR3 region is CASSIDTDSEAFF. The CDR3 DNA follows: TGTGCCAGTAGTATAGATACGGACAGCGAAGCTTTCTTT. The full variable domain, completed using reference TRBV19 and TRBJ1-1, is DGGITQSPKYLFRKEGQNVTLSCEQNLNHDAMYWYRQDPGQGLRLIYYSQIVNDFQKGDIAEGYSVSREKKESFPLTVTSAQKNPTAFYLCASSIDTDSEAFFGQGTRLTVV.